Below, one TCR beta chain is given with its context. Antigen unknown. The final CDR3 position lacks the conserved phenylalanine or tryptophan, pointing to a likely read error. From approximately 20,000 to 1,000,000 sorted cells, naive CD8 libraries were generated with 10%, 30% or 50% RNA. The data belong to a study of molecular identifiers for immune sequencing clone quantification. The study, taken as a whole, reports: Clones above 20 RNA copies contained over 98% of effector molecules and under 1% of naive molecules. Identical TCR molecules sharing a barcode could underestimate highly expanded clone sizes.

V gave up 2 bases and J gave up 2 bases, with 13 bases separating them. The CDR3 sequence is 15 residues long. Looked up from germline, CDR1 is LGHNA and CDR2 is YNFKEQ. Each CDR3 protein gets one entry after TCRdb re-called the PCR reads with MiXCR. The repertoire consists of about 65,000 distinct CDR3 sequences, with around a sixth occurring once and the leading ten covering approximately 1.5%. This chain connects TRBV4-2 to TRBJ2-7; D uncertain. Specimen: naive CD8+ T cells from blood, with Jurkat cell RNA spiked in. Subset described: FACS-sorted CD8+CD4-CCR7+CD45RA+ naive T cells. The clonotype was recovered from a human donor in good health. Some libraries in this study had Jurkat cell RNA spiked in. The CDR3 here is CASSQSADYPYEQYS. For the CDR3, the DNA is TGTGCCAGCAGCCAATCCGCGGATTATCCCTACGAGCAGTACTCC.